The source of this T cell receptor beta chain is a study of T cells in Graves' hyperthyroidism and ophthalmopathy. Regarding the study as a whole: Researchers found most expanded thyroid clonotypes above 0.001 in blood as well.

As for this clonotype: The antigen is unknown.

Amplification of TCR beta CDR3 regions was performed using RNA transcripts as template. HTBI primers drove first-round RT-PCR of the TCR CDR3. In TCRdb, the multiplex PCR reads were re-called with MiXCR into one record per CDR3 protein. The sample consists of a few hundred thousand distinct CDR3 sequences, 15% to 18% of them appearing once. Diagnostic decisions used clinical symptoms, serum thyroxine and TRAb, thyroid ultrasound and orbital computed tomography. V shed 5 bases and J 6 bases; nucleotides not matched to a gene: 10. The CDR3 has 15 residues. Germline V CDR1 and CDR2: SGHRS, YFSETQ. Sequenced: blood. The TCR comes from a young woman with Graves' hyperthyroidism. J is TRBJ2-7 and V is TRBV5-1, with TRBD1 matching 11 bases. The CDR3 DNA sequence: TGCGCCAGCAGTCGGACAGGGGGCAGGGCCGCCGAGCAGTACTTC. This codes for CASSRTGGRAAEQYF.